This T cell receptor beta chain was sequenced for a study of T-cell reconstitution after alpha-beta-depleted transplantation in children (TCRdb year 2016). For the study in its entirety: Using TCR repertoire profiling, the study quantitatively followed how T-cell immune reconstitution unfolded in children after TCRalphabeta/CD19-depleted allogeneic hematopoietic cell transplantation.

This clonotype was recorded many times. The antigen this receptor binds is unknown. No much larger clonotype is one base removed from it; base qualities were not supplied. The library was prepared using PCR. The reads were generated on an Illumina HiSeq 2500. Molecular barcoding was employed in the preparation of TCR libraries, with unique molecular identifiers being used to normalize TCRbeta repertoire quantification. TCRdb itself trimmed the public reads at Q25 with fastp, ran MiXCR and retained productive beta chains. Each record represents a unique CDR3 protein, reported with the most common genes and DNA among its rows. The sample table contains 260,000 or so distinct CDR3 sequences; only one count was recorded for about 12% of them. The ten largest clones add up to roughly 2.6% of the sample. The CDR3, from cysteine to phenylalanine, totals 14 residues. CDR3 DNA only is kept here, 42 bases in frame from base 1. As encoded in the germline V gene (reference sequence), CDR1 is GTSNPN while CDR2 is SVGIG. Trimming accounts for 2 bases at V and 7 bases at J, while the number of junction bases matched to no gene is 8.

The chain is encoded by TRBV30 joined to TRBJ2-7; 10 central nucleotides agree with TRBD2. The sequences come from PBMCs from the stem cell graft donor, collected from the stem cell graft. The source of this sequence is a human donor who donated a stem cell graft to a child with acute lymphoblastic leukemia. The sequenced DNA is TGTGCCTGGAGTCGCGGACTAGCGGCGGGGGAGCAGTACTTC. Its protein is CAWSRGLAAGEQYF.